The 25 T cell receptor beta chains presented below share a single source sample, sequenced in a study of cytomegalovirus exposure and HLA in healthy donors. The PCR contained 60 Vbeta and 13 Jbeta primers. The method was immunoSEQ multiplex PCR; TCRdb's version includes in-frame clones alone and lacks a portion of them. Of about 110,000 clones in the sample, around 80% were seen once. The sequenced sample was PBMCs. The source is a man aged 25 to 45 in good health and CMV-seropositive.

This chain uses TRBV9 with TRBJ2-1; 7 nucleotides match TRBD1. Trimming cost V 3 bases and J 0 bases; bases outside gene matches: 6. This CDR3 spans 16 amino acids. Germline V CDR1 and CDR2: SGDLS, YYNGEE. The CDR3: CASSAGDRYSYNEQFF. In DNA form, the CDR3 reads TGTGCCAGCAGCGCCGGGGACAGATACTCCTACAATGAGCAGTTCTTC.

This clone has a single count. The chain combines TRBV9 with TRBJ2-3; 7 nucleotides align to TRBD1. V gave up 4 bases and J gave up 6 bases; unmatched junction bases: 17. Germline CDR1 reads SGDLS; CDR2 reads YYNGEE. This CDR3 has 17 amino acids. CDR3 protein: CASSSSPGQGESDTQYF. The CDR3 DNA reads TGTGCCAGCAGCTCATCCCCGGGCCAGGGGGAGTCGGATACGCAGTATTTT. Full variable domain (remainder filled in from reference TRBV9 and TRBJ2-3): DSGVTQTPKHLITATGQRVTLRCSPRSGDLSVYWYQQSLDQGLQFLIQYYNGEERAKGNILERFSAQQFPDLHSELNLSSLELGDSALYFCASSSSPGQGESDTQYFGPGTRLTVL.

The chain links TRBV18 to TRBJ2-5, with D tentatively TRBD2 (5 bases). The germline V gene encodes CDR1 KGHSH and CDR2 LQKENI. V lost 2 bases and J lost 0, with 7 bases in between. The CDR3 runs 14 residues. CDR3 loop: CASSPGGDQETQYF. In nucleotides, the CDR3 is TGTGCCAGCTCACCAGGAGGAGACCAAGAGACCCAGTACTTC.

V usage is TRBV4-3 and J usage is TRBJ2-3; possible D gene TRBD2, 7 bases. Looked up from germline, CDR1 is LGHNA and CDR2 is YSLEER. The CDR3 has 17 residues. The ends were cut back, 0 bases at V and 2 bases at J, with 15 bases in the middle. CDR3 region: CASSQDAGGGPTDTQYF. The CDR3 region has the DNA TGCGCCAGCAGCCAAGATGCTGGCGGGGGCCCCACAGATACGCAGTATTTT.

As DNA, the CDR3 is TGTGCCAGCAGCTTACAGGGGGCCGGCACTGAAGCTTTCTTT. Translated: CASSLQGAGTEAFF. The chain employs TRBV7-3 and TRBJ1-1, with TRBD1 identical over 8 bases. CDR1 is SGHTA, CDR2 FQGTGA, per germline. This CDR3 is built from 14 residues. J lost 4 bases, V lost 2 bases, and 3 bases had no gene match.

The chain combines TRBV2 with TRBJ2-5; D unclear. Per germline, CDR1 SNHLY and CDR2 FYNNEI. The CDR3 consists of 13 residues. V lost 1 base and J lost 2, with 5 bases in between. CDR3 coding DNA: TGTGCCAGCAGTGAAGGTCAGCAAGAGACCCAGTACTTC. Translated, it gives CASSEGQQETQYF.

J is TRBJ1-1 and V is TRBV21-1. TRBV21-1 is given as a pseudogene. This CDR3 is 16 amino acids long. The CDR3 loop is CASSNLTGRMNTEAFF. DNA of the CDR3: TGTGCCAGCAGCAACTTGACCGGGAGAATGAACACTGAAGCTTTCTTT.

In this sample, this clone turned up once. The chain couples TRBV4-2 to TRBJ2-7; maybe TRBD1 (5 bases). Germline V gene lookup returns CDR1 LGHNA and CDR2 YNFKEQ. This CDR3 region has 15 residues. V lost 0 bases and J lost 2, with 11 bases in between. The CDR3 is CASSQDRDSAYEQYF. In DNA form, the CDR3 reads TGTGCCAGCAGCCAAGACAGGGATTCGGCCTACGAGCAGTACTTC.

This rearrangement joins TRBV4-1 to TRBJ1-2; 7 bases map to TRBD1. After removal of 0 bases from V and 8 bases from J, the junction contained 9 bases not matched to a gene. The CDR3 is 15 amino acids. Per germline, CDR1 MGHRA and CDR2 YSYEKL. The CDR3 region has the DNA TGCGCCAGCAGCCAAGATCACAGGGGTACGACCGGCTACACCTTC. It specifies CASSQDHRGTTGYTF.

This rearrangement joins TRBV18 to TRBJ1-2, with D possibly matching TRBD1 (6 bases). Germline CDR1 reads KGHSH; CDR2 reads LQKENI. The CDR3 totals 15 residues. The V gene lost 4 bases and the J gene lost 4 bases, with 16 bases spanning the gap. The CDR3 coding sequence is TGTGCCAGCTCACTGGAACCCGGGACACTCTATGGCTACACCTTC. Its translation is CASSLEPGTLYGYTF.

The chain couples TRBV11-3 to TRBJ1-1, with TRBD1 matching over 9 bases. This CDR3 comprises 15 residues. Losses at the gene ends were 0 bases for V and 6 bases for J; bases not matched to a gene: 5. The germline CDR1 and CDR2 sequences are SGHNT and YENEEA. The CDR3 bases are TGTGCCAGCAGCTTAGAGGGGACAGGGCATGCTGAAGCTTTCTTT. This sequence encodes CASSLEGTGHAEAFF.

The chain employs TRBV19 and TRBJ2-6, with TRBD1 matching 9 bases. CDR3 length: 15 residues. Germline lookup yields CDR1 LNHDA and CDR2 SQIVND (reference sequence). Trimming took 7 bases from V and 3 from J; bases not matched to a gene: 4. For the CDR3, the DNA is TGTGCCAGTAAGGGACAGGGTCTTGGGGCCAACGTCCTGACTTTC. Protein: CASKGQGLGANVLTF. The whole variable domain, remainder taken from reference TRBV19 and TRBJ2-6, is DGGITQSPKYLFRKEGQNVTLSCEQNLNHDAMYWYRQDPGQGLRLIYYSQIVNDFQKGDIAEGYSVSREKKESFPLTVTSAQKNPTAFYLCASKGQGLGANVLTFGAGSRLTVL.

The genes are TRBV10-1 and TRBJ2-5; tentatively, D is TRBD1 (5 bases). The J call may not be correct, given that the DNA end is closer to TRBJ2-7. The V gene's germline CDR1 is WNHNN and CDR2 SYGVQD (reference sequence). The length of the CDR3 is 13 residues. The CDR3, as DNA: TGCGCCAGCAGTGAGAGGCAGGGTTACGAGCAGTACTTC. It specifies CASSERQGYEQYF.

J is TRBJ2-5 and V is TRBV27, with 8 positions matching TRBD2. CDR1 and CDR2 from the germline V gene are MNHEY and SMNVEV (reference sequence). CDR3 size: 14 residues. The V gene end was trimmed by 4 bases and the J gene end by 5 bases; junction bases not matched to a gene: 6. Here the CDR3 reads CASSSQPGGETQYF. The DNA for the CDR3 is TGTGCCAGCAGTTCCCAGCCGGGAGGGGAGACCCAGTACTTC.

V usage is TRBV27 and J usage is TRBJ2-1, with TRBD1 matching 7 bases. V lost 4 bases to trimming and J lost 4 bases; unmatched junction nucleotides: 10. Germline CDR1 and CDR2: MNHEY and SMNVEV (reference sequence). The CDR3 consists of 16 residues. The CDR3 loop reads CASSSRTGVRYNEQFF. The CDR3 DNA is TGTGCCAGCAGTTCAAGAACAGGGGTTCGGTACAATGAGCAGTTCTTC.

The chain uses TRBV11-2 and TRBJ2-2; D possibly corresponds to TRBD2 (7 bases). There are 16 residues in the CDR3. Germline CDR1 is SGHAT and CDR2 is FQNNGV. V lost 3 bases, J lost 1 base, and 12 bases lay in between. CDR3 DNA sequence: TGTGCCAGCAGCTTGGGGGCGGGGGAGAACACCGGGGAGCTGTTTTTT. It encodes CASSLGAGENTGELFF.

This clone has a handful of counts. Here the CDR3 DNA reads TGCGCCAGCAGCCGAGGCAATCAGCCCCAGCATTTT. Encoded protein: CASSRGNQPQHF. This sequence joins TRBV10-2 and TRBJ1-5; D is undetermined. The CDR3 covers 12 residues. Germline assignment: CDR1 WSHSY and CDR2 SAAADI. V was trimmed by 6 bases and J by 2 bases, leaving 5 bases between them.

The CDR3 sequence: CASREESNSNQPQHF. The CDR3 DNA is TGCGCCAGCAGGGAGGAGAGCAATAGCAATCAGCCCCAGCATTTT. The genes are TRBV10-2 and TRBJ1-5; D is unresolved. Germline values: CDR1 WSHSY, CDR2 SAAADI. The germline V and J ends were trimmed by 6 bases and 0 bases, with 12 bases remaining between them. The CDR3 totals 15 residues.

The V gene is TRBV5-8, the J gene TRBJ1-1; TRBD1 aligns across 10 bases. The CDR3 covers 17 residues. V was clipped by 1 base and J by 1 base; unmatched bases: 7. Germline assignment: CDR1 SGHTS and CDR2 YDEGEE. Here the CDR3 DNA reads TGTGCCAGCAGCTTGAGACAGGGGGCCTTTCCGAACACTGAAGCTTTCTTT. Translating it yields CASSLRQGAFPNTEAFF.

The V call is TRBV6-5, the J call TRBJ2-4; TRBD1 matches 9 bases. V was clipped by 0 bases and J by 8 bases; unmatched bases: 2. This CDR3 region has 14 residues. Germline assignment: CDR1 MNHEY and CDR2 SVGAGI. The CDR3 sequence is CASSYSTGGDIQYF. DNA of the CDR3: TGTGCCAGCAGTTACTCGACAGGGGGGGACATTCAGTACTTC.

The chain uses TRBV18 and TRBJ1-1; 7 nucleotides line up with TRBD1. After removal of 3 bases from V and 5 bases from J, the junction contained 6 bases not matched to a gene. This CDR3 spans 14 amino acids. The V gene's germline CDR1 is KGHSH and CDR2 LQKENI. CDR3 bases: TGTGCCAGCTCACCCGAGACAGGGCTTACTGAAGCTTTCTTT. This translates into CASSPETGLTEAFF.

V and J are TRBV13 and TRBJ1-2; TRBD1 agrees at 9 bases. Germline V gene sequence: CDR1 PRHDT, CDR2 FYEKMQ (reference sequence). V shed 0 bases, J shed 3 bases, and the junction held 5 bases outside the gene matches. This CDR3 spans 16 amino acids. The CDR3 bases are TGTGCCAGCAGCTTAGGTTTGGGACAGGGAGACTATGGCTACACCTTC. It specifies CASSLGLGQGDYGYTF.

This clone was recorded a few times. The chain combines TRBV6-5 with TRBJ1-6; 7 nucleotides line up with TRBD1. The CDR3 has 14 amino acids. Germline values: CDR1 MNHEY, CDR2 SVGAGI. The V gene end was trimmed by 5 bases and the J gene end by 6 bases; junction bases not matched to a gene: 4. CDR3 amino acids: CASSQGGGNSPLHF. In DNA form, the CDR3 reads TGTGCCAGCAGTCAGGGGGGCGGTAATTCACCCCTCCACTTT.

The chain combines TRBV25-1 with TRBJ2-2, with 8 nucleotides matching TRBD2. CDR3 length equals 16 residues. With V trimmed by 4 bases and J by 7 bases, 11 bases remained unmatched. Germline-derived CDR1 and CDR2 are MGHDK and SYGVNS. Written as DNA, the CDR3 is TGTGCCAGCAGTGCCGTAGCGGGGTCCGATAGCGGGGAGCTGTTTTTT. It codes for CASSAVAGSDSGELFF.

The chain uses TRBV6-6 and TRBJ2-7; D uncertain. This CDR3 contains 13 residues. From germline, CDR1 is MNHNY and CDR2 SVGAGI (reference sequence). V dropped 4 bases and J dropped 4 bases, with 11 bases sitting between them. CDR3 in DNA: TGTGCCAGCAGTTCTGTAGGCGGATACGAGCAGTACTTC. Translating it yields CASSSVGGYEQYF.